The 15 T cell receptor beta chains given below trace back to one sample, sequenced in a study of CD8 T cells in Susac syndrome. Random-hexamer reverse transcription was applied to about 0.45 to 1 ug RNA. TCRdb re-derived calls from the immunoSEQ multiplex PCR reads in MiXCR, one entry per CDR3 protein. The sample lists around 280,000 distinct CDR3 sequences, approximately 85% occurring once. The sequenced sample consisted of CD8+ T cells from PBMCs. The origin of the receptors is a human donor with multiple sclerosis.

The chain carries TRBV7-8 and TRBJ2-5, with D hard to call. CDR1 and CDR2 from the germline V gene are SGHVS and FQNEAQ. The CDR3 has 12 residues. With 5 bases removed from V and 5 bases from J, the gap between germline ends came to 9 bases. CDR3 bases: TGTGCCAGCAGCCATAACGGGGAGACCCAGTACTTC. This gives the protein CASSHNGETQYF.

V is TRBV23-1 and J is TRBJ2-7; 8 positions match TRBD2. TRBV23-1 is treated as an ORF (open reading frame) with a function not yet certain. V lost 3 bases, J lost 0 bases, and 10 bases stayed unmatched. The CDR3 runs 17 residues. CDR3 in amino acids: CASSHFPGGRSSYEQYF. The CDR3 bases are TGCGCCAGCAGTCATTTTCCCGGCGGGAGGAGCTCCTACGAGCAGTACTTC.

The rearrangement links TRBV29-1 to TRBJ2-7; TRBD2 agrees at 9 bases. The CDR3 sequence is 13 residues long. With V trimmed by 4 bases and J by 0 bases, 1 base remained unmatched. Germline V gene sequence: CDR1 SQVTM, CDR2 ANQGSEA. The CDR3 coding sequence is TGCAGCGTTGTTAGCGGGAGCTCCTACGAGCAGTACTTC. This sequence encodes CSVVSGSSYEQYF.

The rearrangement uses TRBV30 and TRBJ2-7; TRBD1 matches 9 bases. The V gene's germline CDR1 is GTSNPN and CDR2 SVGIG (reference sequence). CDR3 length: 12 residues. The junction had 4 bases not matched to a gene; V was cut back by 2 bases and J by 8 bases. The CDR3 DNA sequence: TGTGCCTGGAGTACGGACAGGGGCAAGCAGTACTTC. The encoded protein is CAWSTDRGKQYF.

This sequence joins TRBV7-8 and TRBJ1-4; no reliable D call. Germline assignment: CDR1 SGHVS and CDR2 FQNEAQ. The CDR3 covers 13 residues. V was pared by 3 bases and J by 6 bases, with 8 bases between. In DNA, the CDR3 is TGTGCCAGCAGCTTTAGGGTTGATGAAAAACTGTTTTTT. This codes for CASSFRVDEKLFF.

The gene calls are TRBV12-5 and TRBJ2-1; D unclear. The CDR3 loop spans 12 amino acids. Trimming cost V 3 bases and J 7 bases, with 7 bases left between them. The germline V gene encodes CDR1 LGHNT and CDR2 FRNRAP. CDR3 nucleotide sequence: TGTGCTAGTGGTTTTCGGACGAATGAGCAGTTCTTC. Protein sequence: CASGFRTNEQFF.

The gene calls are TRBV13 and TRBJ2-5; 7 bases align to TRBD2. Unmatched junction bases numbered 6, after V lost 2 bases and J lost 0 bases. CDR3 length: 16 amino acids. The germline V gene encodes CDR1 PRHDT and CDR2 FYEKMQ (reference sequence). Here the CDR3 reads CASSLRVAGHQETQYF. The CDR3 DNA follows: TGTGCCAGCAGCTTACGGGTAGCGGGCCACCAAGAGACCCAGTACTTC.

The chain couples TRBV9 to TRBJ1-2, with unresolved D. With 6 bases removed from V and 2 bases from J, the gap between germline ends came to 8 bases. The CDR3 has 12 amino acids. The germline gives CDR1 SGDLS, CDR2 YYNGEE. The CDR3 spells CASIDGNYGYTF. Here the CDR3 DNA reads TGTGCCAGCATCGACGGAAACTATGGCTACACCTTC.

The table lists this clonotype with a few counts. This chain links TRBV6-5 with TRBJ2-7, with TRBD2 identical over 7 bases. Germline V gives CDR1 MNHEY, CDR2 SVGAGI. CDR3 length equals 15 residues. V shed 0 bases and J 1 base; nucleotides not matched to a gene: 3. The CDR3 DNA reads TGTGCCAGCAGTTACTCGACAGCGGGATCCTACGAGCAGTACTTC. As protein: CASSYSTAGSYEQYF.

The V gene is TRBV2, the J gene TRBJ1-2; weak D call: TRBD1 (6 bases). The CDR3 is 11 amino acids. Germline lookup yields CDR1 SNHLY and CDR2 FYNNEI. The CDR3 nucleotides are TGTGCTTTGCAGGGGCTCCATGGCTACACCTTC. Its translation: CALQGLHGYTF. The whole variable domain, filled in from reference TRBV2 and TRBJ1-2, reads EPEVTQTPSHQVTQMGQEVILRCVPISNHLYFYWYRQILGQKVEFLVSFYNNEISEKSEIFDDQFSVERPDGSNFTLKIRSTKLEDSAMYFCALQGLHGYTFGSGTRLTVV.

The chain carries TRBV7-8 and TRBJ2-7; 7 bases line up with TRBD2. The CDR3 spans 15 residues. Germline V CDR1 and CDR2: SGHVS, FQNEAQ. V trimming: 5 bases; J trimming: 0 bases; junction bases outside the gene matches: 7. This CDR3 is CASSVTSSGSYEQYF. CDR3 coding DNA: TGTGCCAGCAGCGTTACTTCTAGCGGCTCCTACGAGCAGTACTTC.

On this clonotype: The DNA is left out, because the CDR3 cannot be placed on it with certainty; the CDR3 is given as TCRdb lists it. V is TRBV27 and J is TRBJ2-1; the table gives TRBD2 as D, unverified against the DNA. The CDR3 sequence runs 15 residues, both termini included. The germline gives CDR1 MNHEY, CDR2 SMNVEV (reference sequence). The CDR3 loop is CASSSSVAGVNEQFF.

The chain has TRBV7-8 and TRBJ1-1; D call uncertain. Trimming shortened V by 1 base and J by 10 bases, and 10 bases separated the two germline ends. The germline CDR1 and CDR2 sequences are SGHVS and FQNEAQ. This CDR3 has 12 residues. This chain's CDR3 is CASSLGDRAAFF. As DNA, the CDR3 is TGTGCCAGCAGCTTAGGAGACCGCGCAGCTTTCTTT.

The rearrangement joins TRBV7-9 to TRBJ2-1; 10 bases agree with TRBD2. Unmatched junction bases numbered 11, after V lost 6 bases and J lost 6 bases. Germline V gene data show CDR1 as SEHNR and CDR2 as FQNEAQ (reference sequence). The CDR3 has 16 residues. CDR3 protein: CASSPLLAGVLNEQFF. The CDR3 DNA follows: TGTGCCAGCAGTCCCCTTCTAGCGGGAGTTCTCAATGAGCAGTTCTTC.

This chain connects TRBV7-9 to TRBJ2-1; D is unclear. The germline V gene encodes CDR1 SEHNR and CDR2 FQNEAQ (reference sequence). The length of the CDR3 is 15 residues. The V and J ends lost 5 bases and 0 bases respectively, with 11 bases between them. The chain's CDR3 is CASSQPVSSYNEQFF. The CDR3 DNA is TGTGCCAGCAGCCAACCGGTAAGCTCCTACAATGAGCAGTTCTTC.